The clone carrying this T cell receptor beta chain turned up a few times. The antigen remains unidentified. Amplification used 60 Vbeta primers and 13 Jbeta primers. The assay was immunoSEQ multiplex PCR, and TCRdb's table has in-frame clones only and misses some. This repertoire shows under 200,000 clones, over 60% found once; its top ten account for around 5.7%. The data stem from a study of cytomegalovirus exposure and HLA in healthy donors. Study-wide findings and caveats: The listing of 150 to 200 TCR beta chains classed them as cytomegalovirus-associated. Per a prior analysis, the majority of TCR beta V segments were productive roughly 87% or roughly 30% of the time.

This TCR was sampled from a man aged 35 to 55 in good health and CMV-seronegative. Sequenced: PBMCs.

Here the CDR3 reads CASSIYRTSGLQETQYF. CDR3 bases: TGTGCCAGCAGCATCTACCGGACTAGCGGGTTACAAGAGACCCAGTACTTC. V and J are TRBV5-4 and TRBJ2-5, with 11 nucleotides matching TRBD2. V trimming: 4 bases; J trimming: 2 bases; junction bases outside the gene matches: 10. The germline V gene encodes CDR1 SGHNT and CDR2 YYREEE (reference sequence). The CDR3 extends over 17 amino acids.